The 9 T cell receptor beta chains reported below all come from one sample, sequenced in a study of shared clonotypes between healthy human individuals (dated by TCRdb to the early 2020s). Library construction relied on the immunoSEQ multiplex PCR assay. TCRdb's version of the immuneACCESS table is confined to in-frame rearrangements and falls short of the full clone set. An unresolved V gene accounts for under half of the shortfall where checked; the remainder is of unknown origin. In all, the sample holds fewer than 2.5 million clones, and over 85% of those were seen once. The ten largest clones represent approximately 0.36% of the sample. Sequencing was performed on naive CD4+ T cells from PBMCs. The cell subset or site label, read with the paper, signifies: CD45RA+ positively selected. These receptors all come from a man between 18 and 29 years old in good health. Some clones in this sample may be carry-over from other donors' samples.

The CDR3 DNA follows: TGTGCCAGCAGCTTAGCGCGCGGTAGCCTAAGAACAGATACGCAGTATTTT. Translated, it gives CASSLARGSLRTDTQYF. This rearrangement joins TRBV7-2 to TRBJ2-3; D gene ambiguous. The CDR3 sequence is 17 residues long. Germline assignment: CDR1 SGHTA and CDR2 FQGNSA. The V gene lost 0 bases and the J gene lost 3 bases, with 16 bases spanning the gap. Using reference TRBV7-2 and TRBJ2-3 for the parts outside the CDR3, the full variable domain is GAGVSQSPSNKVTEKGKDVELRCDPISGHTALYWYRQSLGQGLEFLIYFQGNSAPDKSGLPSDRFSAERTGGSVSTLTIQRTQQEDSAVYLCASSLARGSLRTDTQYFGPGTRLTVL.

The chain is built from TRBV18 and TRBJ2-5; 10 bases line up with TRBD1. This CDR3 spans 16 amino acids. V shed 1 base, J shed 0 bases, and the junction held 2 bases outside the gene matches. CDR1 and CDR2 from the germline V gene are KGHSH and LQKENI. CDR3 coding DNA: TGTGCCAGCTCACCACGGACAGGGGGAGACCAAGAGACCCAGTACTTC. This codes for CASSPRTGGDQETQYF.

This chain links TRBV2 with TRBJ2-5, with D uncertain. This CDR3 spans 13 amino acids. Germline V gene data show CDR1 as SNHLY and CDR2 as FYNNEI. Trimming removed 6 bases at V and 4 bases at J, with 12 bases between. The CDR3: CASSSDRPETQYF. The DNA of the CDR3 is TGTGCCAGCAGCTCGGACCGCCCAGAGACCCAGTACTTC.

V is TRBV7-3 and J is TRBJ2-1; D gene uncertain. V gave up 0 bases and J gave up 7 bases, with 10 bases separating them. CDR1 and CDR2 (germline): SGHTA, FQGTGA. The CDR3 is 14 amino acids. The CDR3 nucleotides read TGTGCCAGCAGCTTAACCGACGGGCTAAATGAGCAGTTCTTC. This gives the protein CASSLTDGLNEQFF.

The chain carries TRBV7-6 and TRBJ2-1; 9 bases agree with TRBD2. The CDR3 length is 15 residues. CDR1 is SGHVS and CDR2 is FNYEAQ in the germline V gene. V lost 5 bases, J lost 1 base, and 3 bases stayed unmatched. In DNA, the CDR3 is TGTGCCAGCAGCCCCGGACTAGCGTCCTACAATGAGCAGTTCTTC. Amino acids: CASSPGLASYNEQFF.

The chain joins TRBV6-4 to TRBJ1-2; D is perhaps TRBD1 (5 bases). The CDR3 extends over 12 amino acids. CDR1 is MRHNA, CDR2 SNTAGT, per germline. With 6 bases removed from V and 10 bases from J, the gap between germline ends came to 15 bases. CDR3 coding DNA: TGTGCCAGCAGAGAGCCCCCGGGACTCTACACCTTC. Translated: CASREPPGLYTF.

The rearrangement joins TRBV28 to TRBJ2-7; D is undetermined. The germline gives CDR1 MDHEN, CDR2 SYDVKM. The CDR3 spans 14 residues. Trimming shortened V by 6 bases and J by 5 bases, and 17 bases separated the two germline ends. The chain's CDR3 is CASSAGGSLDEQYF. The CDR3 DNA reads as TGTGCCAGCAGCGCCGGCGGCTCCTTGGACGAGCAGTACTTC. Full variable domain (missing parts from reference TRBV28 and TRBJ2-7): DVKVTQSSRYLVKRTGEKVFLECVQDMDHENMFWYRQDPGLGLRLIYFSYDVKMKEKGDIPEGYSVSREKKERFSLILESASTNQTSMYLCASSAGGSLDEQYFGPGTRLTVT.

This clone has just one count. The rearrangement joins TRBV19 to TRBJ2-2; no reliable D call. Germline V gene lookup returns CDR1 LNHDA and CDR2 SQIVND (reference sequence). CDR3 size: 12 residues. Trimming pared 6 bases from V and 8 bases from J, leaving 10 bases between. The CDR3 coding sequence is TGTGCCAGTAGCCAAGTGTGGGGGGAGCTGTTTTTT. Its protein product is CASSQVWGELFF.

This clone came up once. This chain links TRBV5-1 with TRBJ1-4; D possibly corresponds to TRBD1 (5 bases). The germline gives CDR1 SGHRS, CDR2 YFSETQ. Trimming stripped 4 bases from V and 5 bases from J, with 12 bases between. The CDR3 runs to 14 residues. This chain's CDR3 is CASSLTASNEKLFF. CDR3 nucleotide sequence: TGCGCCAGCAGCCTGACAGCATCCAATGAAAAACTGTTTTTT.